The rows below give T cell receptor beta chains drawn from one sample of a study of control samples from healthy donors and cancer patients. Generated by immunoSEQ multiplex PCR, the TCRdb table keeps only in-frame clones and is missing some. Of roughly 120,000 clones detected, over 75% appear once; the ten largest clones hold 3% to 3.5%. Sequencing input: blood. Source of these receptors: a man aged 45-65 years in good health. Each CDR3 is given with its conserved first and last residue. The order of the fields is V gene, clone size, D gene, J gene, CDR3 DNA, CDR3 protein. A D gene is named only where the DNA matches it firmly. Rows may omit the clone size; those that give it use once, few, many or a size class.

TRBV4-1	once	-	TRBJ2-5	TGCGCCAGCAGCCAACCACAGTGGGCCCCCCCGGGGACCCAGTACTTC	CASSQPQWAPPGTQYF
TRBV6-6	-	-	TRBJ1-3	TGTGCCAGCAGTTACGGGCAGGCTAGTCGCGGCACCATATATTTT	CASSYGQASRGTIYF
TRBV7-9	-	TRBD2	TRBJ2-7	TGTGCCAGCAGCTCCCGGGAGGGCCAGAACCCCTACGAGCAGTACTTC	CASSSREGQNPYEQYF
TRBV18	-	-	TRBJ2-1	TGTGCCAGCTCACCTCTAACACGCAACAATGAGCAGTTCTTC	CASSPLTRNNEQFF
TRBV5-1	-	TRBD2	TRBJ2-7	TGCGCCAGCAGCAGGGATAGCGGGGGAACCTACGAGCAGTACTTC	CASSRDSGGTYEQYF
TRBV5-8	once	TRBD2	TRBJ2-5	TGTGCCAGCAGCCCCGGGGAGGGGTACCAAGAGACCCAGTACTTC	CASSPGEGYQETQYF
TRBV6-1	-	-	TRBJ2-5	TGTGCCAGCAGTGAAGGCGGGGGCCTACTACAAGAGACCCAGTACTTC	CASSEGGGLLQETQYF
TRBV6-5	-	-	TRBJ1-1	TGTGCCAGCAGACCGCTTGGGGGGACTGAAGCTTTCTTT	CASRPLGGTEAFF
TRBV5-1	-	-	TRBJ1-2	TGCGCCAGCAGCCCTGGAGGAGGGGGTACGTTTGGCTACACCTTC	CASSPGGGGTFGYTF
TRBV9	-	TRBD2	TRBJ2-3	TGTGCCAGCAGCGTTACTAGCGGCCATAGCACAGATACGCAGTATTTT	CASSVTSGHSTDTQYF
TRBV6-5	-	-	TRBJ2-7	TGTGCCAGCAGCAGAAGCAGGGCTGGCGACGAGCAGTACTTC	CASSRSRAGDEQYF
TRBV7-9	-	TRBD2	TRBJ2-5	TGTGCCAGCAGCTTTGGACTAGCGGGTGAGACCCAGTACTTC	CASSFGLAGETQYF
TRBV5-4	-	-	TRBJ1-6	TGTGCCAGCAGCTTGGAGCCAGGGAATTCACCCCTCCACTTT	CASSLEPGNSPLHF
TRBV19	-	-	TRBJ1-4	TGTGCCAGTAACTTCAGAACAACTAATGAAAAACTGTTTTTT	CASNFRTTNEKLFF
TRBV27	-	TRBD2	TRBJ2-3	TGTGCCAGCAGTTTAGGGCTAGCGGTCGTTCCAGATACGCAGTATTTT	CASSLGLAVVPDTQYF
TRBV15	-	-	TRBJ1-2	TGTGCCACCAGCAGAGAAGGGGCCGTCGGCTACACCTTC	CATSREGAVGYTF
TRBV6-1	-	-	TRBJ1-3	TGTGCCAGCAGTGAAGCGCGGACAGTAGCCTCTGGAAACACCATATATTTT	CASSEARTVASGNTIYF